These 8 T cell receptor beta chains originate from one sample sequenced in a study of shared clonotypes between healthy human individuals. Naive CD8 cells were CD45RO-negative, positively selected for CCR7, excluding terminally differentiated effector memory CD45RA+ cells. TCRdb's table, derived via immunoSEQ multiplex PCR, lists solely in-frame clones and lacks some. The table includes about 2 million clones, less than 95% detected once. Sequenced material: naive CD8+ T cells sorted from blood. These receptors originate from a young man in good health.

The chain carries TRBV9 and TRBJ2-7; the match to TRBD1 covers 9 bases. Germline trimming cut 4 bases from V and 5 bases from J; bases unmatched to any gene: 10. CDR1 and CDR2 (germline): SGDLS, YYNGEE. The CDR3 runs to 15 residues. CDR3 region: CASSLRDRERDEQYF. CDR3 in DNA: TGTGCCAGCAGCCTCCGGGACAGGGAACGCGACGAGCAGTACTTC.

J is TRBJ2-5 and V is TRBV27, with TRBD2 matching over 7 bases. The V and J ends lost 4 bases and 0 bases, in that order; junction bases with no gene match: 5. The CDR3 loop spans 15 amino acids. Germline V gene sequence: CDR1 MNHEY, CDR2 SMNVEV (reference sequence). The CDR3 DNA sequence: TGTGCCAGCAGTTCGAGCCGGGGGGACCAAGAGACCCAGTACTTC. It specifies CASSSSRGDQETQYF.

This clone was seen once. This chain's CDR3 is CASSLIGVGGNEQYF. The CDR3 nucleotides are TGTGCCAGCAGTTTAATCGGGGTCGGAGGTAACGAGCAGTACTTC. The V gene is TRBV28, the J gene TRBJ2-7, with D maybe TRBD2 (5 bases). Between the trimmed V and J ends, which lost 2 bases and 5 bases, there was a span of 16 bases. Germline CDR1 reads MDHEN; CDR2 reads SYDVKM. The CDR3 consists of 15 residues.

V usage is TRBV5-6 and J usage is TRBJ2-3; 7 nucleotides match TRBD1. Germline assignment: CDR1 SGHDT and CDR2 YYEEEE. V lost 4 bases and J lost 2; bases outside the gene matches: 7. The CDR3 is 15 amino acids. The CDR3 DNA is TGTGCCAGCAGCGCGAGACAGGGACCCACAGATACGCAGTATTTT. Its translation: CASSARQGPTDTQYF.

The CDR3 sequence: CVSLRDSYERQYF. CDR3 DNA sequence: TGTGTCTCCCTACGGGACAGCTACGAGCGGCAGTACTTC. V gene TRBV6-6 combines with J gene TRBJ2-7; TRBD1 agrees at 7 bases. The CDR3 is 13 amino acids. Germline CDR1 MNHNY, CDR2 SVGAGI (reference sequence).

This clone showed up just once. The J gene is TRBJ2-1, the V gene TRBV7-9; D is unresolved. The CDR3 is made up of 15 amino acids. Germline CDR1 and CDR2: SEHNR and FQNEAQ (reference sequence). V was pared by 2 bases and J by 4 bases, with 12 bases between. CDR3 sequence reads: CASSLYMGTYNEQFF. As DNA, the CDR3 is TGTGCCAGCAGCTTATATATGGGAACTTACAATGAGCAGTTCTTC. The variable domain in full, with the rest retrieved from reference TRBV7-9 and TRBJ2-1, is DTGVSQNPRHKITKRGQNVTFRCDPISEHNRLYWYRQTLGQGPEFLTYFQNEAQLEKSRLLSDRFSAERPKGSFSTLEIQRTEQGDSAMYLCASSLYMGTYNEQFFGPGTRLTVL.

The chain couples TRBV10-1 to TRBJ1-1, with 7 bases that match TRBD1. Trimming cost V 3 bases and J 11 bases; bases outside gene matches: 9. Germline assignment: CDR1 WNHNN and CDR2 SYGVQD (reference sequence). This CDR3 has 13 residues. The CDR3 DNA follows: TGCGCCAGCAGTGATACAGGGGTAGCTGCGGCTTTCTTT. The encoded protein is CASSDTGVAAAFF.

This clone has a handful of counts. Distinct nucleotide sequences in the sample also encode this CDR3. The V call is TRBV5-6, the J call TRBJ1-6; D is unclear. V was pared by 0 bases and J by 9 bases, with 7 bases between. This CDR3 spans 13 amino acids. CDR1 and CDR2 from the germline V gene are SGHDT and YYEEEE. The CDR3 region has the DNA TGTGCCAGCAGCTTGGGTGTCGGTTCACCCCTCCACTTT. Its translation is CASSLGVGSPLHF.